This T cell receptor beta chain originates from a study of identical twins. The study, taken as a whole, reports: Invariant MAIT and iNKT cells could partly confound zero-insertion analyses.

Per germline, CDR1 SEHNR and CDR2 FQNEAQ (reference sequence). V lost 4 bases to trimming and J lost 9 bases; unmatched junction nucleotides: 8. This CDR3 is built from 16 residues. TCRdb called the 5' RACE reads again in MiXCR, with one record for every CDR3 protein. The data hold about 210,000 distinct CDR3 sequences, with roughly 10% observed a single time. This clonotype showed up just a few times. Its matching antigen is unknown. Sample: memory (CD45RO+) T cells sorted from blood. This receptor was identified in a woman aged 18-29 years in good health. The V and J genes are TRBV7-9 and TRBJ2-1, with 14 bases lining up with TRBD2. DNA of the CDR3: TGTGCCAGCAGCTCCCCGGGACTAGCGGGAGTGGCTGAGCAGTTCTTC. Amino acid sequence: CASSSPGLAGVAEQFF.